Presented here are 5 T cell receptor beta chains from one specimen sequenced in a study of cytomegalovirus exposure and HLA in healthy donors. Assay: immunoSEQ multiplex PCR; the TCRdb copy retains only in-frame clones and omits some. The data hold some 140,000 clones, with 86% observed a single time. The sample was PBMCs. Receptors originate from a man aged 18-30 years in good health and CMV-seronegative.

The chain has TRBV5-1 and TRBJ2-1, with D perhaps matching TRBD2 (5 bases). V shed 0 bases and J shed 2 bases, with 9 bases lying between them. Germline assignment: CDR1 SGHRS and CDR2 YFSETQ. The CDR3 is 15 amino acids. This chain's CDR3 is CASSLDPGTYNEQFF. DNA of the CDR3: TGCGCCAGCAGCTTGGATCCGGGAACCTACAATGAGCAGTTCTTC.

In DNA form, the CDR3 reads TGTGCCTGGAGTCGGGAGACTGGAAACACCATATATTTT. Protein: CAWSRETGNTIYF. The J gene is TRBJ1-3, the V gene TRBV30; no definite D call. The V end was cut by 2 bases, the J end by 2 bases, with 7 bases between. CDR1 GTSNPN and CDR2 SVGIG come from the germline V gene (reference sequence). The CDR3 has 13 amino acids.

The J gene is TRBJ1-5, the V gene TRBV19; 8 bases fit TRBD1. CDR1 is LNHDA, CDR2 SQIVND, per germline (reference sequence). Trimming cost V 3 bases and J 6 bases; bases outside gene matches: 1. The CDR3 spans 13 residues. CDR3 coding DNA: TGTGCCAGTAGTATCGACAGGGGTCAGCCCCAGCATTTT. It yields the protein CASSIDRGQPQHF.

This chain links TRBV30 with TRBJ1-4, with D maybe TRBD1 (5 bases). Germline CDR1 and CDR2: GTSNPN and SVGIG (reference sequence). V gave up 8 bases and J gave up 8 bases, with 15 bases separating them. The CDR3 runs 12 residues. The DNA of the CDR3 is TGTGCCGGAACCGGGGCGGGGGAAAAACTGTTTTTT. Protein product: CAGTGAGEKLFF.

The chain couples TRBV7-6 to TRBJ1-4; tentatively, D is TRBD1 (5 bases). V was cut by 5 bases and J by 0 bases, with 7 bases left in between. CDR3 length equals 14 residues. CDR1 and CDR2 from the germline V gene are SGHVS and FNYEAQ. The CDR3 nucleotides read TGTGCCAGCAGCGCGGGACCAACTAATGAAAAACTGTTTTTT. Amino acid sequence: CASSAGPTNEKLFF.